This paragraph covers one TCR beta chain sequence. Some clones are missing from TCRdb's copy, which holds only in-frame ones; the method was immunoSEQ multiplex PCR. The table records 90,000 to 95,000 clones, roughly 89% of them present only once. The entry originates in a study of PD-1 blockade in classical Hodgkin lymphoma. Every patient relapsed after autologous stem cell transplantation, and brentuximab vedotin exposure varied. The CDR3 contains 17 residues. Germline V gene sequence: CDR1 MNHNS, CDR2 SASEGT. J gave up 7 bases and V 1 base, and 9 bases lay outside the gene matches. Sample: peripheral blood mononuclear cells (PBMCs), taken before the second cycle of nivolumab. V usage is TRBV6-1 and J usage is TRBJ2-1; 11 nucleotides line up with TRBD2. The receptor comes from a human donor with classical Hodgkin lymphoma. CDR3 sequence: CASSEGTSGLGWNEQFF. The DNA for the CDR3 is TGTGCCAGCAGTGAAGGGACTAGCGGGCTTGGGTGGAATGAGCAGTTCTTC.